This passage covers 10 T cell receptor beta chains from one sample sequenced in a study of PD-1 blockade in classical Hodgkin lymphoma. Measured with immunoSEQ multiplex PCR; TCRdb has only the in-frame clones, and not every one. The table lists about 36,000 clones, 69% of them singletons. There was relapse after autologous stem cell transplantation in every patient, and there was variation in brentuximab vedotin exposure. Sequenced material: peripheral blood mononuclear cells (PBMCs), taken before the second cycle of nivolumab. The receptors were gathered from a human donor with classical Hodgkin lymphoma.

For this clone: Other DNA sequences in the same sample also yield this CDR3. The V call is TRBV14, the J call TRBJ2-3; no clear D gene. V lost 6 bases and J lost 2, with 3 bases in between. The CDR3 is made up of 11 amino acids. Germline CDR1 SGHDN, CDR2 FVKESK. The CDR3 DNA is TGTGCCAGCAGTCACACAGATACGCAGTATTTT. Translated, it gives CASSHTDTQYF. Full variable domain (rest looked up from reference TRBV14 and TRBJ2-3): EAGVTQFPSHSVIEKGQTVTLRCDPISGHDNLYWYRRVMGKEIKFLLHFVKESKQDESGMPNNRFLAERTGGTYSTLKVQPAELEDSGVYFCASSHTDTQYFGPGTRLTVL.

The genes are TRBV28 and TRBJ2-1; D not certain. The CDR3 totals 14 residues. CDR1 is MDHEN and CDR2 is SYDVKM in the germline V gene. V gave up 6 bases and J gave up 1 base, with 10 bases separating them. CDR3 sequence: CASSLVGSYNEQFF. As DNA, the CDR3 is TGTGCCAGCAGCCTAGTAGGATCCTACAATGAGCAGTTCTTC.

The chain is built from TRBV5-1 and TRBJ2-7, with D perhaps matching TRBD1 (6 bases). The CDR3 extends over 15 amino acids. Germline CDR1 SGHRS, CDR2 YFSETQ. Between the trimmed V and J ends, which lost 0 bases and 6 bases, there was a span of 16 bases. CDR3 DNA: TGCGCCAGCAGCTTGGCGCAGGGGTCACCTCGCGAGCAGTACTTC. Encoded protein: CASSLAQGSPREQYF.

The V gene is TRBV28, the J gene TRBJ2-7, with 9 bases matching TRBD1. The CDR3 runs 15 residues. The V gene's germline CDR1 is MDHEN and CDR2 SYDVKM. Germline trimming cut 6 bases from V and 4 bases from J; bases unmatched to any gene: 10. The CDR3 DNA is TGTGCCAGCAGCCCCCTCGGGACAGGGAAATACGAGCAGTACTTC. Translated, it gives CASSPLGTGKYEQYF.

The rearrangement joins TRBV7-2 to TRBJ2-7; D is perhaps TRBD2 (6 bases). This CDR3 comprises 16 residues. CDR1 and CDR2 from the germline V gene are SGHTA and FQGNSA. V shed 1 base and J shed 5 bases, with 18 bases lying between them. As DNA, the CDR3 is TGTGCCAGCAGCTTAGGTGGCGGGATGATGAGTGACGAGCAGTACTTC. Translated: CASSLGGGMMSDEQYF.

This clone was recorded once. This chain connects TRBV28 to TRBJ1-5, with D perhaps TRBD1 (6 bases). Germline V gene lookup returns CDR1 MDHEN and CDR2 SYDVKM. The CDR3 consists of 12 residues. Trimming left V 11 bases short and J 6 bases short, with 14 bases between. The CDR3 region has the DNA TGTGCCGCTAGTTTGACAGGTCAGCCCCAGCATTTT. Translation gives CAASLTGQPQHF.

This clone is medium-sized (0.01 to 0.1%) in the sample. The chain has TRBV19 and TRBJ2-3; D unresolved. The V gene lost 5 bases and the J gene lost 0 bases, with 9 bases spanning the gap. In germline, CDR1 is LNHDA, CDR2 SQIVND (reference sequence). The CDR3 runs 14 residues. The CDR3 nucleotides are TGTGCCAGTAGTGTCACCAGTAGCACAGATACGCAGTATTTT. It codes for CASSVTSSTDTQYF.

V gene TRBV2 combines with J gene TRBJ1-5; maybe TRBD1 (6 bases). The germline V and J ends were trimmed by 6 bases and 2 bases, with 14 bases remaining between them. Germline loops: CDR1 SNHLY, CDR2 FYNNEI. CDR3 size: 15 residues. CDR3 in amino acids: CASREQGTGNQPQHF. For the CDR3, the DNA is TGTGCCAGCAGGGAACAGGGTACGGGCAATCAGCCCCAGCATTTT. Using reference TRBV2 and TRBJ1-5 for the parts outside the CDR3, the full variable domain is EPEVTQTPSHQVTQMGQEVILRCVPISNHLYFYWYRQILGQKVEFLVSFYNNEISEKSEIFDDQFSVERPDGSNFTLKIRSTKLEDSAMYFCASREQGTGNQPQHFGDGTRLSIL.

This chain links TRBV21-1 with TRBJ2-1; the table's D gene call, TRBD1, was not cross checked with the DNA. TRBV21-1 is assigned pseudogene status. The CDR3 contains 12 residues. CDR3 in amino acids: CASSNRNNEQFF. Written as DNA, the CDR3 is TGTGCCAGCAGCAACAGGAACAATGAGCAGTTCTTC.

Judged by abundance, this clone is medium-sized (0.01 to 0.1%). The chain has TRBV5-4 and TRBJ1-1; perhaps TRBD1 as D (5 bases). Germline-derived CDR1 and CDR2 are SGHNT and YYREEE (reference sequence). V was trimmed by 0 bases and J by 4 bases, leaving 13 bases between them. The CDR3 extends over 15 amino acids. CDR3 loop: CASSLVQGGSTEAFF. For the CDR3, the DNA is TGTGCCAGCAGCTTGGTCCAGGGAGGAAGCACTGAAGCTTTCTTT.